This T cell receptor beta chain appears in the sequencing data of a study of post-analysis software for immune sequencing data. Whole-study results and caveats: Five TRBV segments, including TRBV5-6, TRBV5-1 and TRBV20-1, were more frequent in patients than controls. The F measure placed samples prepared in the same batch into strongly shared clusters. Diversity measured as normalized Chao1 was significantly lower in multiple sclerosis patients than in controls.

The table lists this clonotype with a few counts. The antigen is unknown. The CDR3 extends over 13 amino acids. Germline loops: CDR1 MNHNS, CDR2 SASEGT. Prepared TCR beta cDNA libraries contained unique molecular identifiers. The source material, roughly 0.9 to 11 million T cells, gave rise to 500,000 or so cDNA molecules. One entry per CDR3 protein results from TCRdb running MiXCR on the PCR reads. The data contain about 770,000 distinct CDR3 sequences, around 42% of them singletons. The sample was blood. The chain couples TRBV6-1 to TRBJ2-5; no definite D call. TRBJ2-7 matches the DNA end more closely, so the J call is doubtful. The sequence was collected from a girl aged 10 to 17 with multiple sclerosis. For the CDR3, the DNA is TGTGCCAGCATGCTTGGACGGTACTACGAGCAGTACTTC. The encoded protein is CASMLGRYYEQYF.